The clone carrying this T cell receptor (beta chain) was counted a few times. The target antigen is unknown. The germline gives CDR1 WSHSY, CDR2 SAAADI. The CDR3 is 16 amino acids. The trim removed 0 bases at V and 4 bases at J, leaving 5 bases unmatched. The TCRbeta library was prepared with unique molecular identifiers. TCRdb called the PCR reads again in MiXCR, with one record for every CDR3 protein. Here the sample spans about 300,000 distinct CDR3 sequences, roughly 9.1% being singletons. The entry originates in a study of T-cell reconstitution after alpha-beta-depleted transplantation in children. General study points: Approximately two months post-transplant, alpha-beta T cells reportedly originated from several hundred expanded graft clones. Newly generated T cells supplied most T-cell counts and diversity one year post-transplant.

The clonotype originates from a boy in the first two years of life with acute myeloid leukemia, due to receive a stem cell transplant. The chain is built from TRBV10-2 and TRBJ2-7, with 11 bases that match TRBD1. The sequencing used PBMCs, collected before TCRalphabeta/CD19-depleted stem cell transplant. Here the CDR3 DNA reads TGCGCCAGCAGTGAGTCCGCCGGACAGGGGGCGTACGAGCAGTACTTC. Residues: CASSESAGQGAYEQYF.